This TCR beta chain was found in a study of shared clonotypes between healthy human individuals. Findings of the study overall: Relative to their counterparts shared across all four donors, non-shared clonotypes exhibited diminished generation probabilities. Few donors restricted represented genetic and exposure-history diversity.

On this clone: Its antigen is still unknown.

Under the authors' procedure: Junction-only immunoSEQ data arrived without quality scores, meaning filtering differed. Only in-frame clones appear in the TCRdb table, and some are missing; sequencing was by immunoSEQ multiplex PCR. D and trimming come from the DNA, and the V and J calls and clone size come from that table. The data show around 2,000,000 clones, with about 95% seen just once and 1% to 1.3% held by the top ten. CDR1 is SGHDN, CDR2 FVKESK, per germline. This CDR3 spans 13 amino acids. The V end was cut by 0 bases, the J end by 7 bases, with 6 bases between. Naive CD8 cells were CD45RO-negative, positively selected for CCR7, excluding terminally differentiated effector memory CD45RA+ cells.

The sequence came from a man younger than 35 in good health. The gene calls are TRBV14 and TRBJ2-2; the D is unclear. The source material was naive CD8+ T cells sorted from blood. In nucleotides, the CDR3 is TGTGCCAGCAGCCAAGATATCGGCGGGGAGCTGTTTTTT. This translates into CASSQDIGGELFF.